This T cell receptor (beta chain) was recorded in a study of Graves' ophthalmopathy and Graves' hyperthyroidism. A word on this clonotype: The antigen is unknown.

Researchers took RNA transcripts and amplified TCR beta CDR3 regions from them. First-round RT-PCR relied on HTBI primers, and a second-round multiplex PCR came next. TCRdb passed the multiplex PCR reads through MiXCR, listing each CDR3 protein once. Seen here are over a million distinct CDR3 sequences, 36% observed once, and the top ten hold over 8.5%. CDR3 length equals 15 residues. Per the germline V gene, CDR1 is SGHTA and CDR2 is FQGNSA. The V end lost 3 bases, the J end lost 5 bases, and 11 bases lay between the germline ends. Overall study results and limits: Blood also carried most expanded thyroid clonotypes exceeding 0.001 frequency. Ophthalmopathy progression prediction by the model yielded a sensitivity of roughly 67% and a specificity of less than 75%.

The sample comprised peripheral blood or thyroid tissue (not recorded which). This receptor was identified in an adult man with Graves' hyperthyroidism. The chain combines TRBV7-2 with TRBJ1-6, with D tentatively TRBD1 (5 bases). DNA of the CDR3: TGTGCCAGCAGCTTGGGGGGTTTCGATAATTCACCCCTCCACTTT. This encodes CASSLGGFDNSPLHF.